What follows is one T cell receptor beta chain and its context. A few counts support this clonotype. No cognate antigen has been identified for it. No base quality information exists; no much larger clone differs at one position. In the germline V gene, CDR1 corresponds to MNHEY and CDR2 to SVGAGI. The CDR3 contains 14 residues, cysteine and phenylalanine counted. The only DNA kept is the CDR3, 42 bases in frame from the first base. Systemically healthy Caucasian individuals from Russia, 35 to 50 in total and aged about 6 to 90 years, were included as donors. About 9.6 milliliters of peripheral blood were collected from each donor into EDTA-treated Vacutainer tubes. Ficoll-Paque density-gradient centrifugation was used to isolate PBMCs, with at least 6 million per sample. Total RNA, at least 5 micrograms per sample, was extracted from PBMCs with Trizol reagent. The percentages of naive CD45RAhigh/CD27high T cells were determined by flow cytometry on a PBMC aliquot from every donor.

These data belong to a study of blood T cells in healthy people across ages (dated by TCRdb to 2015 to 2017). Study-level background: Template switching captured roughly one uniquely barcoded TCR beta cDNA molecule per two T cells in model experiments. Using the same blood draw, the study looked at two additional independent replicas of 1 million unique cDNA reads for two donors, one aged 18 to 30 and the other aged 80 or older. Four age groups were formed from the donors: young (average approximately 15 years), middle-aged (approximately 42), aged (more than 55) and long-lived (more than 75). To track age-related changes in TCR beta repertoire diversity, the study relied on deep sequencing normalized with unique cDNA molecular identifiers.

Libraries were prepared through 5' RACE. Reads for this sample came from an Illumina HiSeq 2500. A second about 6 to 11 cycle PCR used a sample-barcoded 5' primer and a J-beta primer mix. A unique molecular identifier was introduced onto each TCR beta cDNA molecule by a template-switch 5' adaptor carrying 12 random nucleotides. At least 3 million CDR3-containing paired-end reads were obtained from each sample. First-strand cDNA synthesis was performed from all RNA using the Mint cDNA synthesis kit, with priming by a TRBC-specific oligonucleotide. All cDNA was treated with uracil-DNA glycosylase and then went through a first 18-cycle PCR with the universal primers M1SS and BC2_uni_R. Processing in the source paper ran as follows. Each sample was normalized by randomly selecting 1 million high-quality reads, each carrying a distinct molecular identifier. Instead of being binned into consensus sequences, reads with shared molecular identifiers were discarded. MiTCR, set to a Q25 quality threshold and the strictest error-elimination algorithm, was used for CDR3 identification, clonotype clustering and error correction. A nonparametric unseen species model with Euler transformation was used to estimate lower-bound total TCR beta diversity. TCRdb handled the public reads itself, with Q25 trimming in fastp and clone calling in MiXCR, and kept productive beta chains. Each record represents a unique CDR3 protein, reported with the most common genes and DNA among its rows. The V and J calls reflect TCRdb's pipeline rather than the authors' work. Present in this sample are roughly 800,000 distinct CDR3 sequences, roughly 25% of which were seen just once. The ten largest make up 9.4% of the sample.

Study-wide findings and limitations: Estimates of total diversity based on one million sequenced T cells were regarded as lower bounds and as underestimates. Observed TCR beta diversity per million T cells fell roughly linearly with age, and a significant reduction was already apparent by age roughly 40. Observed TCR beta diversity correlated strongly with the percentage of naive T cells measured by flow cytometry. Because donor CMV infection status was unknown, age-related changes in expanded clonotypes were potentially confounded. Compared with the aged group, the long-lived group had more naive CD4+ T cells, fewer expanded clones and increased TCR diversity, a pattern suggesting age selection. Conclusive comparison of naive and antigen-experienced compartments was prevented by the profiling of bulk unsorted PBMCs.

These data were also filed under a second study, of T cells of mothers and their children. Drawing on the second study: Nine systemically healthy Caucasian individuals, comprising three mothers and their six children, were included as donors. cDNA synthesis consumed the entire amount of extracted RNA, loaded at about 1.6 ug RNA in each 15 ul reaction. Sample barcodes and 2-4 random nucleotides were added via the M1S primer in the second PCR. Over 10 million TCR beta CDR3 reads came from each mother, compared with 3.3 million or so reads from each child. In both related and unrelated pairs, thymic selection shapes the output of TCR recombination in a similar way, with inherited differences having only a minor effect. Normalized repertoire overlap was always slightly but never significantly higher in related than unrelated mother-child pairs. No persistent microchimeric T cell clones were found, with a detection sensitivity of roughly 92 clones per million clonotypes. Deep NGS was used in the study to compare the TCR beta repertoires of mothers and children and to look for features that separate related mother-child pairs from unrelated individuals. Mothers averaged approximately 41 +/- 4 years of age and children averaged roughly 11 +/- 4 years. After adapter ligation with NEBNext reagents, the libraries were sequenced on Illumina HiSeq 2000 with 100+100 nt paired-end reads. To prevent cross-contamination, the mother and child libraries were prepared one month apart and sequenced in separate runs. For each donor, between about 450,000 and 2,300,000 distinct TCR beta clonotypes were identified. Naive TCR beta clonotypes were estimated from low-frequency clonotypes matched to each donor's FACS-determined naive share, without sorting.

The receptor comes from a boy under 18 in good health. Source material: blood. The V gene is TRBV6-5 and the J gene is TRBJ2-5, with the D gene call left open. The end of the DNA aligns better with TRBJ2-7, so the J call may be wrong. The CDR3 region: CASSYVRLSYEQYF. The DNA reads as follows: TGTGCCAGCAGTTACGTCAGGTTATCCTACGAGCAGTACTTC.